Listed below are T cell receptor beta chains from one sample, sequenced in a study of early T cells in non-severe SARS-CoV-2 infection. Via MiXCR, TCRdb re-called the 5' RACE reads, giving one row per CDR3 protein. The sample holds 45,000 to 75,000 distinct CDR3 sequences, 10% to 15% seen once. The sequenced sample was whole blood. The origin of the receptors is an adult who was a healthcare worker with PCR-confirmed SARS-CoV-2 infection or an uninfected control (not recorded which). Each CDR3 is given with its conserved first and last residue. The D gene is left open where the match is weak. Clone size is given for some rows only: seen once, a few or many times, or a class if the clone is expanded.

cdr3_nt cdr3_aa j_call d_call v_call clone_size
TGTGCCAGCAGTTCTTTTCCGGGCGGGTGGGCTTTCTTT CASSSFPGGWAFF TRBJ1-1 NA TRBV12-3/TRBV12-4 many
TGTGCCAGCAGCCAAGCGCGACGGCTGTCTCGGGATGAGCAGTTCTTC CASSQARRLSRDEQFF TRBJ2-1 NA TRBV14 few
TGTGCCAGCAGCTTATTTGCCGGGGACCAAGAGACCCAGTACTTC CASSLFAGDQETQYF TRBJ2-5 NA TRBV11-2 NA
TGTGCCAGCTCACCTCAACAGGAGAACACCGGGGAGCTGTTTTTT CASSPQQENTGELFF TRBJ2-2 NA TRBV18 many
TGTGCCAGCAAGGTCTTAGTCGACGGGCAAGAGACCCAGTACTTC CASKVLVDGQETQYF TRBJ2-5 NA TRBV28 few
TGCGCCAGCAGTGAGCACAGGGATGGGGAGCAGTTCTTC CASSEHRDGEQFF TRBJ2-1 NA TRBV10-2 many
TGTGCCAGCAGCGCCGGGGCGAGTACTAGCACAGATACGCAGTATTTT CASSAGASTSTDTQYF TRBJ2-3 NA TRBV9 NA
TGTGCCAGCAGTCCGGCGTGGACCCAGTACTTC CASSPAWTQYF TRBJ2-5 NA TRBV5-6 many
TGCGCCAGCAGCTTGGACAACTCCTACGAGCAGTACTTC CASSLDNSYEQYF TRBJ2-7 NA TRBV5-1 NA
TGCAGTGCTAGAGACATTGGGGGCTACACCTTC CSARDIGGYTF TRBJ1-2 NA TRBV20-1 few
TGTGCCAGCTCGGGGACCTACGAGCAGTACTTC CASSGTYEQYF TRBJ2-7 NA TRBV28 few
TGTGCCAGCAGCTTAAGCAGTGATTCACCCCTCCACTTT CASSLSSDSPLHF TRBJ1-6 NA TRBV11-2 few
TGTGCCAGCAGCGTTGATCCAGAGAACACTGAAGCTTTCTTT CASSVDPENTEAFF TRBJ1-1 NA TRBV9 NA
TGTGCCAGCAGGGACGCTAGCGGGGGGTACCAAGAGACCCAGTACTTC CASRDASGGYQETQYF TRBJ2-5 TRBD2 TRBV13 NA
TGTGCCAGCAGTTATCTCGATTCACCCCTCCACTTT CASSYLDSPLHF TRBJ1-6 NA TRBV12-3/TRBV12-4 NA
TGTGCCAGTAGTAAAAACAGGGGGCAAGTAGGCACCGGGGAGCTGTTTTTT CASSKNRGQVGTGELFF TRBJ2-2 TRBD1 TRBV19 many
TGCAGTGCCCTTTCCGGGACCTCCGGGACAGATACGCAGTATTTT CSALSGTSGTDTQYF TRBJ2-3 NA TRBV20-1 few
TGCAGCGTTGAGCTTGGTAGGGACAATGAGCAGTTCTTC CSVELGRDNEQFF TRBJ2-1 NA TRBV29-1 many
TGTGCCAGCAGTTTGGGGGGTGTGCGAGGACAGCCCCAGCATTTT CASSLGGVRGQPQHF TRBJ1-5 NA TRBV12-3/TRBV12-4 few
TGTGCCAGCAGCAAGATCACAGGCATATCTAGCACAGATACGCAGTATTTT CASSKITGISSTDTQYF TRBJ2-3 NA TRBV21-1 few
TGTGCCAGCAGCCAAGACCTAGCGGGGGGAGCAAACGAGCAGTACTTC CASSQDLAGGANEQYF TRBJ2-7 TRBD2 TRBV3-1 few
TGTGCCAGCAGTTTCGGCGACAGGGCCTATGGCTACACCTTC CASSFGDRAYGYTF TRBJ1-2 TRBD1 TRBV28 few
TGTGCCAGCAGCTCGTGGGACAGCCAAGAGACCCAGTACTTC CASSSWDSQETQYF TRBJ2-5 TRBD1 TRBV12-3/TRBV12-4 few
TGTGCCAGCAGAAGGGACAGCCAGAATTCACCCCTCCACTTT CASRRDSQNSPLHF TRBJ1-6 TRBD1 TRBV6-5 NA
TGTGCCAGCGGGACCGTCCAGTCCTACGAGCAGTACTTC CASGTVQSYEQYF TRBJ2-7 NA TRBV7-2 few
TGTGCCATCAAAGGGGAAGGGCTGAGCTCCTACAATGAGCAGTTCTTC CAIKGEGLSSYNEQFF TRBJ2-1 NA TRBV28 many
TGTGCCGTAACAGGGGGCTATCAGCCCCAGCATTTT CAVTGGYQPQHF TRBJ1-5 TRBD1 TRBV28 NA
TGTGCCAGCAGCTTAGATTGGAATGAGCAGTTCTTC CASSLDWNEQFF TRBJ2-1 NA TRBV7-8 few
TGTGCCAGCAGCCCGACTGGCGTGGATGAAAAACTGTTTTTT CASSPTGVDEKLFF TRBJ1-4 NA TRBV5-6 many
TGTGCCAGCAGCGTAGCAGCGCGGCGCACAGATACGCAGTATTTT CASSVAARRTDTQYF TRBJ2-3 NA TRBV9 few
TGTGCCAGCAGCCAAGAGGGACAGATACGAGGCTACACCTTC CASSQEGQIRGYTF TRBJ1-2 TRBD1 TRBV14 few
TGTGCCAGCAGTAACCCAAGACTAGCGGGGGAGGACTACGAGCAGTACTTC CASSNPRLAGEDYEQYF TRBJ2-7 TRBD2 TRBV12-3/TRBV12-4 few
TGTGCCAGCAGTCGCGGACAGGGGGGGGACACCATATATTTT CASSRGQGGDTIYF TRBJ1-3 TRBD1 TRBV6-6 many
TGTGCCAGCAGTAGAGACAGGTTAGGGGAGACCCAGTACTTC CASSRDRLGETQYF TRBJ2-5 NA TRBV6-1 NA
TGTGCCAGCAGTGTAAGCATCACCGGGACCCTAAGCTACGAGCAGTACTTC CASSVSITGTLSYEQYF TRBJ2-7 NA TRBV6-1 NA
TGTGCCAGCAGCTTGGAGGGTAGAGGTCAGCCCCAGCATTTT CASSLEGRGQPQHF TRBJ1-5 NA TRBV5-6 NA
TGTGCCAGCAGCTCCAAGCGGGATCAGTTCTTC CASSSKRDQFF TRBJ2-1 TRBD2 TRBV11-2 NA
TGCAGTGCTAGATTTTACGGTGCGGTGCCGCGGACAGCTTACAATGAGCAGTTCTTC CSARFYGAVPRTAYNEQFF TRBJ2-1 NA TRBV20-1 few
TGCAGTGCTAGGTCCTCCGGGACTAGCTTCTTAGGTTACAATGAGCAGTTCTTC CSARSSGTSFLGYNEQFF TRBJ2-1 TRBD2 TRBV20-1 many
TGTGCCAGCAGCCTCGATTTCCTCTCCGGCAATGAGCAGTTCTTC CASSLDFLSGNEQFF TRBJ2-1 NA TRBV11-2 few
TGTGCCAGCAGCGTTGACCGGGGGCGTACCTACGAGCAGTACTTC CASSVDRGRTYEQYF TRBJ2-7 NA TRBV5-5 NA
TGTGCCTGGAGTGGGATTCTGTTAGGAGCTTTCTTT CAWSGILLGAFF TRBJ1-1 NA TRBV30 NA
TGCGCCAGCAGCCAATTCGGTGAAGCTTTCTTT CASSQFGEAFF TRBJ1-1 NA TRBV4-1 NA
TGCAGTGCTGGCGGGTGGTCCTACGAGCAGTACTTC CSAGGWSYEQYF TRBJ2-7 NA TRBV20-1 many
TGTGCCAGCAGCATCCGGACGGCGGCTTCCCAGTACTTC CASSIRTAASQYF TRBJ2-5 NA TRBV3-1 few
TGCAGTGCCAATACAGGGCAGCTGAACACTGAAGCTTTCTTT CSANTGQLNTEAFF TRBJ1-1 NA TRBV20-1 few
TGTGCCAGCAGGGCCGGGACAGGGGGCGGCTACACCTTC CASRAGTGGGYTF TRBJ1-2 TRBD1 TRBV12-3/TRBV12-4 many
TGTGCCAGCAGCTCCTGGGAGACAGGGGCTCAAGAGACCCAGTACTTC CASSSWETGAQETQYF TRBJ2-5 TRBD1 TRBV11-2 many
TGTGCCAGCAGTTTATCCCTCGGACTAGCGGGAGGGGGGCTTGACACAGATACGCAGTATTTT CASSLSLGLAGGGLDTDTQYF TRBJ2-3 TRBD2 TRBV27 NA
TGCGCCAGCAGCTTGGACCCCGAGACCGAGCAGTTCTTC CASSLDPETEQFF TRBJ2-1 NA TRBV5-1 few
TGTGCCAGCAGCTTTGGCAGCGGGGGCCTTGACAATGAGCAGTTCTTC CASSFGSGGLDNEQFF TRBJ2-1 TRBD2 TRBV11-2 many
TGTGCCAGCAGTTTCCCTCAAGGGAATCAGCCCCAGCATTTT CASSFPQGNQPQHF TRBJ1-5 NA TRBV28 NA
TGTGCCAGCTCACCTAGGACTAGCGGGAGTGGAGAGACCCAGTACTTC CASSPRTSGSGETQYF TRBJ2-5 TRBD2 TRBV18 few
TGCGCCAGCGCAGGGCCATCGTACGAGCAGTACTTC CASAGPSYEQYF TRBJ2-7 NA TRBV10-1 many
TGCAGCATTAGGACCCGATCCGGCGGGGAGCTGTTTTTT CSIRTRSGGELFF TRBJ2-2 NA TRBV29-1 NA
TGTGCCAGCTCACTGAAAACAGGGTTTGAAAAACTGTTTTTT CASSLKTGFEKLFF TRBJ1-4 NA TRBV18 NA
TGCGCCAGCAGAACAGGGAGCACAGATACGCAGTATTTT CASRTGSTDTQYF TRBJ2-3 NA TRBV5-1 many
TGTGCCAGCAGCCAAGATCGGGGGGAAGAGCAGTACTTC CASSQDRGEEQYF TRBJ2-7 TRBD2 TRBV3-1 few
TGTGCCAGCAGCGGGGGACAGCAATCAACTAATGAAAAACTGTTTTTT CASSGGQQSTNEKLFF TRBJ1-4 TRBD1 TRBV7-9 many